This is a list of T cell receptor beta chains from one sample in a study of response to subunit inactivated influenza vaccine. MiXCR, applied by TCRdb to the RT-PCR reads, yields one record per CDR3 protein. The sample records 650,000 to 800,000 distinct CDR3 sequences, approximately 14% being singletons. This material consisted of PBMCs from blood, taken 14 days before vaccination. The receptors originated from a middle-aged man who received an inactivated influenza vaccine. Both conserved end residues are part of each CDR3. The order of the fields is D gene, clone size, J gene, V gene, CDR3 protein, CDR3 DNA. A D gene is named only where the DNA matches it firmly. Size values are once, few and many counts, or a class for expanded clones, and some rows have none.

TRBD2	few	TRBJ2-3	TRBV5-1	CASSLTRPGTSGIVDTQYF	TGCGCCAGCAGCTTAACAAGACCCGGGACTAGCGGGATTGTAGATACGCAGTATTTT
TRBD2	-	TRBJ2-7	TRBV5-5	CASSLTSGESYEQYF	TGTGCCAGCAGCTTGACTAGCGGCGAATCCTACGAGCAGTACTTC
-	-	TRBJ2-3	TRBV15	CATSPGDSQDTQYF	TGTGCCACCAGCCCCGGAGACTCGCAAGATACGCAGTATTTT
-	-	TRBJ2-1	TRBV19	CASSYLGTLYNEQFF	TGTGCCAGTAGTTACCTCGGGACACTATACAATGAGCAGTTCTTC
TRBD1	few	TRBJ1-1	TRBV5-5	CASSLSRTGLPTHTEAFF	TGTGCCAGCAGCTTGTCACGGACAGGGCTCCCTACTCACACTGAAGCTTTCTTT
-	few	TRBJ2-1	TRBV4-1	CASSQATRGTNYLLSYNEQFF	TGCGCCAGCAGCCAAGCGACGCGGGGTACCAACTACCTCCTATCCTACAATGAGCAGTTCTTC
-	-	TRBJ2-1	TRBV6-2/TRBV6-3	CASRLGPGNEQFF	TGTGCCAGCAGGCTTGGACCGGGCAATGAGCAGTTCTTC
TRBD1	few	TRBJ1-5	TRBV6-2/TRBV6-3	CASSYARKTGFAPNQPQHF	TGTGCCAGCAGTTACGCCCGGAAGACAGGGTTCGCCCCTAATCAGCCCCAGCATTTT
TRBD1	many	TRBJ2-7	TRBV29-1	CSVGDRDSYEQYF	TGCAGCGTTGGGGACAGAGACTCCTACGAGCAGTACTTC
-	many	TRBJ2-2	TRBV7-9	CASSTGANTGELFF	TGTGCCAGTTCCACGGGCGCGAACACCGGGGAGCTGTTTTTT